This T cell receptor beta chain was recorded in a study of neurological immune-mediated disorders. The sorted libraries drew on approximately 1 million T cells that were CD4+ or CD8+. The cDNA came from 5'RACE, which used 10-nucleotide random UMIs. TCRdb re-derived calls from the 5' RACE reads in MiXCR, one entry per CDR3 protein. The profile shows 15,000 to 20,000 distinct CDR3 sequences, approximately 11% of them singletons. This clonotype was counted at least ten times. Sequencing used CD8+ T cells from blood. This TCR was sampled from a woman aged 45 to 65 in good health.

CDR3 sequence (DNA): TGTGCCAGCAGCCTCGGGGCGGGGAACTACGAGCAGTACTTC. It translates to CASSLGAGNYEQYF. The chain uses TRBV27 and TRBJ2-7, with D maybe TRBD2 (6 bases). The CDR3 consists of 14 residues. The V and J ends lost 6 bases and 3 bases respectively, with 15 bases between them. Germline assignment: CDR1 MNHEY and CDR2 SMNVEV (reference sequence).